A selection of T cell receptor beta chains follows, all from one sample in a study of monozygotic twins with inflammatory bowel disease. Following a re-call of the 5' RACE reads, TCRdb has one entry per CDR3 protein and lacks DNA. The sample shows approximately 330,000 distinct CDR3 sequences, and 2% sits with its ten largest clones. Sequencing input: blood. These receptors originate from a human donor with ulcerative colitis or Crohn's disease, or a healthy co-twin of an affected twin (not recorded which). Both conserved end residues are part of each CDR3.

v_call	j_call	cdr3_aa
TRBV3-1	TRBJ2-3	CANSQGVTLSTDTQYF
TRBV2	TRBJ2-1	CASSEVGGYYNEQFF
TRBV6-5	TRBJ1-5	CASSSGTSRGNQPQHF
TRBV4-1	TRBJ2-1	CASSQTRNPLAGLSNEQFF
TRBV3-1	TRBJ2-5	CASTGTSTETQYF
TRBV5-1	TRBJ2-1	CASSVVKHEQFF
TRBV20-1	TRBJ2-1	CSAEPGGGGLNEQFF
TRBV5-1	TRBJ2-7	CASSLDPFGGEQYF
TRBV12-5	TRBJ1-1	CASGFSGLNTEAFF
TRBV11-1	TRBJ2-1	CASSPPSGLAGDLDEQFF
TRBV12-3/TRBV12-4	TRBJ1-2	CASSLTGYGYTF
TRBV28	TRBJ1-4	CASSFYRENEKLFF
TRBV30	TRBJ1-2	CAWTNPRTGGHGYTF
TRBV7-9	TRBJ2-5	CASSFTSGGSETQYF
TRBV20-1	TRBJ2-2	CSAGQGAAGELFF
TRBV12-3/TRBV12-4	TRBJ2-7	CASSSPGPSSYEQYF
TRBV5-1	TRBJ2-4	CASSWEGPPGTKNIQYF
TRBV4-1	TRBJ2-7	CASSYLGGQTIEQYF